This T cell receptor (beta chain) was documented in a study of T cell responses to AZD1222 COVID-19 vaccine. Regarding the study as a whole: Clonal diversity was possibly underestimated, and white British individuals and females predominated among donors.

Some clones are missing from TCRdb's copy, which holds only in-frame ones; the method was immunoSEQ multiplex PCR. The repertoire holds nearly 110,000 clones, approximately 89% seen once, with 20% to 25% in the top ten. About this clone: The antigen is unknown.

Germline V gene lookup returns CDR1 ENHRY and CDR2 SYGVKD. The CDR3 contains 13 residues. With 6 bases removed from V and 3 bases from J, the gap between germline ends came to 11 bases. This TCR came from an adult in good health. The sequences come from peripheral blood, collected on day 0 of AZD1222 vaccination. The chain employs TRBV10-3 and TRBJ1-1, with a tentative D call TRBD1 (5 bases). The CDR3 region has the DNA TGTGCCATCAGCCGGGACGGCGACACTGAAGCTTTCTTT. It codes for CAISRDGDTEAFF.